One T cell receptor (beta chain) is described in this entry. As yet, its antigen is unknown. This entry is derived from a study of T cell responses to AZD1222 COVID-19 vaccine. The study's findings and limits: Clonal diversity was possibly underestimated, and the donors were mostly white British, with more females. The number of AZD1222 recipients seropositive at baseline was only 6 or 7. Sampling captured repertoires only after the peak T cell response.

Profiling relied on immunoSEQ multiplex PCR, and the TCRdb table lists in-frame clones only, not all of them. Of 200,000 or so clones in the sample, over 80% were seen once. The length of the CDR3 is 14 residues. Germline V gene data show CDR1 as SGHVS and CDR2 as FQNEAQ. Trimming stripped 0 bases from V and 6 bases from J, with 9 bases between. The clonotype comes from an adult in good health. Here the sequenced sample was peripheral blood, taken on day 0 of MenACWY control vaccination. The rearrangement joins TRBV7-8 to TRBJ1-5; the D gene is possibly TRBD1 (5 bases). Here the CDR3 reads CASSLAQGGQPQHF. In DNA form, the CDR3 reads TGTGCCAGCAGCTTAGCCCAGGGCGGTCAGCCCCAGCATTTT.